The T cell receptor (beta chain) described here comes from a study of T cell responses to AZD1222 COVID-19 vaccine (dated by TCRdb to about 2021). For the wider study: TCR sequencing covered approximately 230 trial participants: nearly 210 given two doses of AZD1222 and approximately 25 given two doses of MenACWY control vaccine. Enrollment into the trials was organized by age into subgroups of 18-55, 56-69 and 70-plus years, and those subgroups contained roughly 140, 27 and 60 TCR-sequenced participants, respectively. Results the study describes overall, beyond this receptor: Conclusions about previously exposed vaccinees are limited, since just five or six AZD1222 recipients were seropositive for SARS-CoV-2 at baseline. Because no samples from the day 14 peak response were available, repertoires could be characterized only after the peak T cell response. The whole spike protein was spanned by vaccine-associated CD4 TCRs, and dominant responses were seen in regions 160-218 and 743-854. The 56-69-year group was small, and its depth increase did not reach significance, likely because of low power. Most participants were white British and females outnumbered males, and the authors suggested that clonal diversity may have been underestimated. After two AZD1222 doses, both the breadth and the depth of spike-specific TCRs were significantly higher than at day 0 and than in MenACWY recipients. Nearly half of unique spike-specific TCRs reportedly recognized epitopes outside regions mutated in the B.1.351 and B.1.1.7 variants.

Concerning this clone itself: It lacks a known antigen. Because the CDR3's place on the DNA is in doubt, the DNA is left out and the CDR3 is given as listed by TCRdb.

The CDR3 regions of human TCRbeta chains were subjected to immunosequencing. In the original analysis: TCRs in the repertoires were compared against a reference library of SARS-CoV-2-specific TCRs that had been generated with the MIRA antigen-specificity platform. Breadth was defined as the fraction of unique TCRs that were SARS-CoV-2-associated, and depth was defined as the fraction of total T cells that were SARS-CoV-2-associated. Each spike-specific TCR was assigned to its reactive spike region and to a CD4 or CD8 class using the MIRA data. Log10-transformed breadth and depth values were compared by one-way ANOVA with Sidak's multiple comparisons tests. This immuneACCESS table, as held by TCRdb, lists in-frame sequences with V and J called but not all clones. Of the missing ones, under half trace to an unresolved V gene in checked studies; the others have no known cause. V and J calls plus clone size are reproduced from that table; the DNA served to infer D and trimming. For this sample the table gives about 140,000 clones, of which approximately 92% were detected only once. The biggest ten clones account for approximately 6.5% of the sample.

CDR1 and CDR2, per the germline V gene, are SNHLY and FYNNEI. Including the terminal cysteine and phenylalanine, the CDR3 comprises 14 residues. Per the publication, the time point label means: about 28 days (+/-7) after the second vaccine dose. AZD1222 recipients given second doses at about 4 weeks or at about 12 weeks were pooled, since spike-specific TCR depth and breadth were not found to differ between the two schedules. The vaccinee samples were drawn from two UK trials, COV001 and COV002, one of which was a single-blind randomized controlled phase 2/3 trial testing AZD1222 (ChAdOx1 nCoV-19) in healthy adults. Trial participant PBMC samples were collected at day 0 and day 28 after the second dose for TCRbeta chain sequencing.

Sequencing used peripheral blood, obtained 28 days after the second AZD1222 dose. This receptor chain uses TRBV2 and TRBJ1-2; no check of the table's D call, TRBD1, against the DNA was made. This receptor was taken from an adult who received the AZD1222 COVID-19 vaccine. For the CDR3, the sequence is CASSEVGTGALLAF.